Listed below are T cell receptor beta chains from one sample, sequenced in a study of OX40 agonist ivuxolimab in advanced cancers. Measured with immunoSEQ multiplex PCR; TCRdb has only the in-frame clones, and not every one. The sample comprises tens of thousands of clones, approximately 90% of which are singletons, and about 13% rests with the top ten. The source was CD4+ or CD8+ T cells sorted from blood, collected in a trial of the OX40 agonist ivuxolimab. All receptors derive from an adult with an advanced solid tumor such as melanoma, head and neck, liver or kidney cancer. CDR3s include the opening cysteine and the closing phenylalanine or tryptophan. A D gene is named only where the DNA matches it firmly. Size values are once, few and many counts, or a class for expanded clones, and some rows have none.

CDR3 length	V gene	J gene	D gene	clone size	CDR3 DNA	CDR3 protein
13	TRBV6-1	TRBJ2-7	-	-	TGTGCCAGCAGTGAGGAGGGACCTTACGAGCAGTACTTC	CASSEEGPYEQYF
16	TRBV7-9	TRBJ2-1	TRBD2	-	TGTGCCAGCAGCTTAGCTAGCGGGAGGATATACAATGAGCAGTTCTTC	CASSLASGRIYNEQFF
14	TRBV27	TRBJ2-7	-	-	TGTGCCAGCAGGAAAGTGGGGGCCTCCTACGAGCAGTACTTC	CASRKVGASYEQYF
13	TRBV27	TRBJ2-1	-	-	TGTGCCAGCAGTCCCTGGACTAACAATGAGCAGTTCTTC	CASSPWTNNEQFF
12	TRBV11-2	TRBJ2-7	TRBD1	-	TGTGCCAGCGCGTATGCAGGGGGCGAGCAGTACTTC	CASAYAGGEQYF
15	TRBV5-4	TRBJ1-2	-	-	TGTGCCAGCAGCTTGGGACAGCCCCGAAACTATGGCTACACCTTC	CASSLGQPRNYGYTF
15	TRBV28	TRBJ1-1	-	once	TGTGCCAGCAGTTCCCCGTTGGGGGTTAACACTGAAGCTTTCTTT	CASSSPLGVNTEAFF
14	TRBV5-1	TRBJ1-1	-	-	TGCGCCAGCAGCTTGGAGGTTTTAGGCACTGAAGCTTTCTTT	CASSLEVLGTEAFF
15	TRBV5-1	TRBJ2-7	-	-	TGCGCCAGCAGCTTGGCCTCACAGGGCACCTACGAGCAGTACTTC	CASSLASQGTYEQYF
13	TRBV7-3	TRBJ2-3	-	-	TGTGCCAGCAGCTTAATTCACGGAGATACGCAGTATTTT	CASSLIHGDTQYF
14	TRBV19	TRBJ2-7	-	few	TGTGCCAGTAGTATTGGCGGAGGGTCCTACGAGCAGTACTTC	CASSIGGGSYEQYF
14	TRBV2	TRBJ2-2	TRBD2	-	TGTGCCAGCAATGGGGGGGCGAACACCGGGGAGCTGTTTTTT	CASNGGANTGELFF
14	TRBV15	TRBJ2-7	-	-	TGTGCCACCAGCAGGAGGAGTTCAGCCTCCGAGCAGTACTTC	CATSRRSSASEQYF
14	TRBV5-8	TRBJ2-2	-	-	TGTGCCACCATACAGGGGGGGATCACCGGGGAGCTGTTTTTT	CATIQGGITGELFF
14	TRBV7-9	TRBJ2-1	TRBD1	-	TGTGCCAGCAGCTCCGGGACAGGGGGCTCTGAGCAGTTCTTC	CASSSGTGGSEQFF
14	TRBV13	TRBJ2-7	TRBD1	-	TGTGCCAGCAGACGACAGGGGATAGGGTACGAGCAGTACTTC	CASRRQGIGYEQYF
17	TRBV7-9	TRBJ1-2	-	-	TGTGCCAGCAGCTTAGTTGGCAGGATCTACGAAAACTATGGCTACACCTTC	CASSLVGRIYENYGYTF
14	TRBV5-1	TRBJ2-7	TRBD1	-	TGCGCCAGCAGCTCAGGCAGGGGGTTGTCCGAGCAGTACTTC	CASSSGRGLSEQYF